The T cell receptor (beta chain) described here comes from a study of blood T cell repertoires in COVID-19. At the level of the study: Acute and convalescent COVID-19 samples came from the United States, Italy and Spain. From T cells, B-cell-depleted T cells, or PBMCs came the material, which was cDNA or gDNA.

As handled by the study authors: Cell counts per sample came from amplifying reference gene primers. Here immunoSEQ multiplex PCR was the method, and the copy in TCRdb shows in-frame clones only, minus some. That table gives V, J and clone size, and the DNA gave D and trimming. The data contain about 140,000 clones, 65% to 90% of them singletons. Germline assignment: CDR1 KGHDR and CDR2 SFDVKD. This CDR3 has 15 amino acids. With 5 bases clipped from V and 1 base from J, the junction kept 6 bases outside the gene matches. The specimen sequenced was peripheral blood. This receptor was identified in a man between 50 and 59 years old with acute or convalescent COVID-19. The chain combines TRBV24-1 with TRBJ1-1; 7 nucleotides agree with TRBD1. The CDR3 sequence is CATSATTGPNTEAFF. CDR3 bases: TGTGCCACCAGTGCCACGACAGGGCCGAACACTGAAGCTTTCTTT.